This TCR beta chain was sequenced for a study of beta chain features in type 1 diabetes. General study points: Patients and controls would share equally any PCR tilt toward shorter templates. Researchers could not determine here whether HLA type influences TCRB rearrangement.

Regarding this clone: Its antigen is not known.

Of the isolated RNA, all was reverse transcribed, and so the sequenced material was expressed TCRB transcripts. Data came from immunoSEQ multiplex PCR; TCRdb stores just in-frame clones and leaves some out. Of approximately 140,000 clones in the sample, less than 10% were seen once. Per the germline V gene, CDR1 is SGHNT and CDR2 is YYREEE (reference sequence). There are 17 residues in the CDR3. V gave up 3 bases and J gave up 0 bases; unmatched junction bases: 6. Averaging about 116 mL, one heparinised blood draw was given by each donor. Sequenced sample: central memory CD4+ T cells from blood. This receptor was obtained from a woman in her forties in good health. This sequence joins TRBV5-4 and TRBJ2-6, with 7 bases fitting TRBD1. CDR3: CASSSPTGPSGANVLTF. CDR3 bases: TGTGCCAGCAGCTCCCCGACAGGGCCCTCTGGGGCCAACGTCCTGACTTTC.